Listed below are T cell receptor beta chains from one sample, sequenced in a study of shared clonotypes between healthy human individuals. Libraries were prepared by immunoSEQ multiplex PCR; TCRdb keeps only in-frame clonotypes and omits some of them. Of approximately 530,000 clones detected, 90% to 97% appear once; the ten largest clones hold 0.05% to 0.07%. Specimen: naive CD4+ T cells sorted from blood. The receptors were sampled from a woman aged 30 to 39 in good health. CDR3s include the opening cysteine and the closing phenylalanine or tryptophan. The order of the fields is V gene, clone size, J gene, D gene, CDR3 protein, CDR3 DNA. D genes are given only for firm matches. A clone size is listed for some rows: how often the clone was seen (once, few, many), or a class if it is expanded.

>TRBV6-5|.|TRBJ2-7|TRBD1
CASSYGQGSYEQYF
TGTGCCAGCAGTTACGGACAGGGAAGCTACGAGCAGTACTTC
>TRBV7-6|.|TRBJ2-5|.
CASSLGHQETQYF
TGTGCCAGCAGCTTAGGTCACCAAGAGACCCAGTACTTC
>TRBV9|once|TRBJ1-3|.
CASSVDGQTVAGNTIYF
TGTGCCAGCAGCGTAGACGGACAGACCGTCGCTGGAAACACCATATATTTT
>TRBV5-1|.|TRBJ2-5|TRBD1
CASSADRGRETQYF
TGCGCCAGCAGCGCAGACAGGGGGCGTGAGACCCAGTACTTC
>TRBV27|.|TRBJ2-1|TRBD2
CASSLGLAEFYEQFF
TGTGCCAGCAGTTTGGGACTAGCGGAGTTTTACGAGCAGTTCTTC
>TRBV2|.|TRBJ2-7|.
CASRSGQPSYEQYF
TGTGCCAGCAGATCCGGACAGCCCTCCTACGAGCAGTACTTC
>TRBV18|.|TRBJ2-2|.
CASSPGISVTGELFF
TGTGCCAGCTCGCCAGGGATCAGTGTAACCGGGGAGCTGTTTTTT
>TRBV28|.|TRBJ2-2|.
CASSLLGGKARGTGELFF
TGTGCCAGCAGTCTCCTGGGCGGGAAGGCGCGAGGCACCGGGGAGCTGTTTTTT
>TRBV11-2|.|TRBJ2-3|.
CASSQFYYTQYF
TGTGCCAGCAGTCAGTTCTATTATACGCAGTATTTT
>TRBV7-9|once|TRBJ1-6|TRBD1
CATQGQGAYNSPLHF
TGTGCCACCCAAGGACAGGGTGCTTATAATTCACCCCTCCACTTT
>TRBV19|.|TRBJ1-5|TRBD1
CASRPGQSGNQPQHF
TGTGCCAGTAGACCGGGACAGTCGGGCAATCAGCCCCAGCATTTT
>TRBV18|.|TRBJ2-7|.
CASSPNRDTTYEQYF
TGTGCCAGCTCACCCAACCGGGACACCACCTACGAGCAGTACTTC
>TRBV28|.|TRBJ2-4|.
CASSPRSSLAKNIQYF
TGTGCCAGCAGTCCCCGTTCCAGTTTAGCCAAAAACATTCAGTACTTC
>TRBV28|.|TRBJ2-2|.
CASSLSPGRTGELFF
TGTGCCAGCAGTTTATCCCCGGGTAGGACCGGGGAGCTGTTTTTT
>TRBV19|.|TRBJ2-3|.
CAPPREGAGDTQYF
TGTGCCCCCCCCCGTGAGGGAGCCGGAGATACGCAGTATTTT
>TRBV19|.|TRBJ1-5|.
CASSPTSGYGQPQHF
TGTGCCAGTAGCCCCACATCAGGGTACGGTCAGCCCCAGCATTTT
>TRBV7-9|.|TRBJ2-7|.
CASSLARGSSHEQYF
TGTGCCAGCAGCTTAGCACGCGGCAGCTCCCACGAGCAGTACTTC
>TRBV29-1|.|TRBJ1-1|.
CSVAGKMNTEAFF
TGCAGCGTTGCAGGCAAGATGAACACTGAAGCTTTCTTT
>TRBV7-3|.|TRBJ2-5|TRBD2
CASSRGVQETQYF
TGTGCCAGCAGCCGGGGGGTCCAAGAGACCCAGTACTTC
>TRBV29-1|.|TRBJ1-1|.
CSVGRGLGGTEAFF
TGCAGCGTTGGGAGGGGACTCGGAGGAACTGAAGCTTTCTTT
>TRBV6-6|once|TRBJ2-2|TRBD1
CASSPGTGGTGELFF
TGTGCCAGCAGCCCCGGGACAGGGGGGACCGGGGAGCTGTTTTTT
>TRBV19|.|TRBJ2-3|.
CASRRTVGTDTQYF
TGTGCCAGTAGGAGAACAGTGGGCACAGATACGCAGTATTTT
>TRBV6-5|.|TRBJ2-1|TRBD2
CASSLAEYNEQFF
TGTGCCAGCAGCCTAGCGGAGTACAATGAGCAGTTCTTC
>TRBV5-4|.|TRBJ2-7|.
CASSPPGNPYEQYF
TGTGCCAGCAGCCCGCCCGGAAACCCCTACGAGCAGTACTTC
>TRBV19|.|TRBJ2-3|.
CASALAPPDTQYF
TGTGCCAGCGCTCTAGCGCCCCCAGATACGCAGTATTTT
>TRBV28|.|TRBJ1-5|TRBD1
CASSSPTGERQPQHF
TGTGCCAGCAGTTCCCCGACAGGGGAAAGGCAGCCCCAGCATTTT
>TRBV5-1|.|TRBJ2-1|TRBD2
CASSSPSLAGVNNEQFF
TGCGCCAGCAGCTCACCGTCACTAGCGGGAGTCAACAATGAGCAGTTCTTC